A selection of T cell receptor beta chains follows, all from one sample in a study of blood T cell repertoires in COVID-19. Profiled with immunoSEQ multiplex PCR; TCRdb holds only in-frame clones, not every one. The sample holds tens of thousands of clones, 70% to 90% seen once. The sample comprised peripheral blood. Receptor source: a human donor in a cohort sampled during active COVID-19. Both conserved end residues are part of each CDR3. A D gene is named only where the DNA matches it firmly. Only part of the rows carry a size: once, few, many, or a class if the clone is expanded.

D	size	V	J	CDR3	DNA
TRBD1	.	TRBV30	TRBJ1-2	CACEGTGGYGYTF	TGTGCCTGCGAAGGGACAGGCGGCTATGGCTACACCTTC
TRBD2	.	TRBV2	TRBJ2-1	CASTPGLAGVNEQFF	TGTGCCAGCACCCCAGGACTAGCGGGAGTCAATGAGCAGTTCTTC
TRBD1	.	TRBV12-3/TRBV12-4	TRBJ2-7	CASSRGQGREQYF	TGTGCCAGCAGCCGGGGACAGGGACGCGAGCAGTACTTC
TRBD1	.	TRBV19	TRBJ1-1	CASSVYRGRENTEAFF	TGTGCCAGTAGTGTATACAGGGGGCGGGAGAACACTGAAGCTTTCTTT
.	.	TRBV28	TRBJ1-2	CASSPQTGIAGYTF	TGTGCCAGCAGTCCCCAAACAGGGATTGCTGGCTACACCTTC
TRBD2	.	TRBV7-2	TRBJ2-5	CATASGSGKTQYF	TGTGCCACTGCGAGCGGGAGCGGGAAGACCCAGTACTTC
.	.	TRBV6-5	TRBJ2-1	CASTLNSFVYNEQFF	TGTGCCAGCACGTTGAACAGTTTTGTCTACAATGAGCAGTTCTTC
.	.	TRBV18	TRBJ1-1	CASSAGGVRVNTEAFF	TGTGCCAGCTCAGCTGGAGGAGTGAGGGTGAACACTGAAGCTTTCTTT
TRBD1	once	TRBV10-2	TRBJ1-2	CASSEDRVLYGYTF	TGCGCCAGCAGTGAAGACAGGGTATTATATGGCTACACCTTC
TRBD1	.	TRBV4-1	TRBJ2-7	CASSHGTGGTYEQYF	TGCGCCAGCAGCCACGGGACAGGGGGTACCTACGAGCAGTACTTC
.	.	TRBV7-9	TRBJ1-3	CASSLQGFSGNTIYF	TGTGCCAGCAGCCTTCAGGGTTTCTCTGGAAACACCATATATTTT
TRBD1	.	TRBV27	TRBJ1-2	CASSWGQGERGYTF	TGTGCCAGCAGTTGGGGACAGGGTGAGCGTGGCTACACCTTC
TRBD2	.	TRBV5-1	TRBJ2-1	CASSQGLAVNEQFF	TGCGCCAGCAGCCAGGGACTAGCGGTAAATGAGCAGTTCTTC
.	.	TRBV28	TRBJ1-5	CASTQDGINQPQHF	TGTGCCAGCACCCAAGACGGGATTAATCAGCCCCAGCATTTT